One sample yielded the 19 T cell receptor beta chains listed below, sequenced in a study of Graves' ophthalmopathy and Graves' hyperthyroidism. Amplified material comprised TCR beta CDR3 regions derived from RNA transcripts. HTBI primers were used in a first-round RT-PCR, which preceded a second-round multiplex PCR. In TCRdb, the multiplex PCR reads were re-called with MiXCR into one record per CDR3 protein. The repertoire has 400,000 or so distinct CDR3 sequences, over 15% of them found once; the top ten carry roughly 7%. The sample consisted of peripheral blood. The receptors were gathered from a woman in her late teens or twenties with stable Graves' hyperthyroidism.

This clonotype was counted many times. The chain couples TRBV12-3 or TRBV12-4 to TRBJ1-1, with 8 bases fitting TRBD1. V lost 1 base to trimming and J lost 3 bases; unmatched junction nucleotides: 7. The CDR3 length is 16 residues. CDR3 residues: CASSLGRTGIHTEAFF. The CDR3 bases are TGTGCCAGCAGTTTAGGCCGGACAGGGATTCACACTGAAGCTTTCTTT.

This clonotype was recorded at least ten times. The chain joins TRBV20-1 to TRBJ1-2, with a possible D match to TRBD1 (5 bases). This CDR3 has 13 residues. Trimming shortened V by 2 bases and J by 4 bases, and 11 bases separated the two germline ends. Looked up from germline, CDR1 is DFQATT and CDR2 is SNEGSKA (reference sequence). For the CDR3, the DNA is TGCAGTGCTAGACCGCAGGGATCCTATGGCTACACCTTC. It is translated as CSARPQGSYGYTF.

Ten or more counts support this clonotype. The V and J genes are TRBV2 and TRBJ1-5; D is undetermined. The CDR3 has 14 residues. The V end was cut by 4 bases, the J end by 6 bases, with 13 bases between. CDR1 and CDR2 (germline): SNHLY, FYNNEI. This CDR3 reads CASSGGYSSQPQHF. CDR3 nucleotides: TGTGCCAGCAGTGGAGGGTACAGTAGTCAGCCCCAGCATTTT.

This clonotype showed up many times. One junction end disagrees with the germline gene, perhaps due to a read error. Here the CDR3 reads CAGRDSFYGYTF. CDR3 bases: TGTGCCGGTAGAGACAGCTTCTATGGCTACACCTTC. The gene calls are TRBV19 and TRBJ1-2; tentatively, D is TRBD1 (5 bases). The CDR3 covers 12 residues. The germline gives CDR1 LNHDA, CDR2 SQIVND (reference sequence).

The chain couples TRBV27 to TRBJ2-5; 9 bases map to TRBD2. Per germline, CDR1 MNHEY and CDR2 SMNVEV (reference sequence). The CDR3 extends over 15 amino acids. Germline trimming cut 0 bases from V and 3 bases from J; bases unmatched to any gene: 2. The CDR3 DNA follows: TGTGCCAGCAGTTTATCCCCTAGCGGGAAAGAGACCCAGTACTTC. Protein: CASSLSPSGKETQYF.

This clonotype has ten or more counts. The chain's CDR3 is CASSEAPYGYTF. Written as DNA, the CDR3 is TGTGCCAGCAGTGAAGCCCCGTATGGCTACACCTTC. This sequence joins TRBV2 and TRBJ1-2, with D uncertain. This CDR3 has 12 residues. Trimming shortened V by 0 bases and J by 5 bases, and 4 bases separated the two germline ends. Germline V gene lookup returns CDR1 SNHLY and CDR2 FYNNEI.

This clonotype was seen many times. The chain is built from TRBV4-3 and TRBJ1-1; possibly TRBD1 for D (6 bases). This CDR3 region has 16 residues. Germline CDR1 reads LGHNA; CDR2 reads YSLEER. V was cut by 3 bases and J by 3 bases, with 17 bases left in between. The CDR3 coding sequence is TGCGCCAGCAGCCAGGGCGGACAGCCCCGGGACACTGAAGCTTTCTTT. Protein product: CASSQGGQPRDTEAFF.

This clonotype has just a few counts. Here the CDR3 reads CSARSASGGTTELFF. In nucleotides, the CDR3 is TGCAGTGCTAGGTCCGCTAGCGGGGGGACAACGGAGCTGTTTTTT. The rearrangement links TRBV20-1 to TRBJ2-2; 11 bases are shared with TRBD2. V was pared by 3 bases and J by 10 bases, with 10 bases of the junction left unmatched. CDR1 and CDR2 (germline): DFQATT, SNEGSKA (reference sequence). CDR3 length: 15 residues.

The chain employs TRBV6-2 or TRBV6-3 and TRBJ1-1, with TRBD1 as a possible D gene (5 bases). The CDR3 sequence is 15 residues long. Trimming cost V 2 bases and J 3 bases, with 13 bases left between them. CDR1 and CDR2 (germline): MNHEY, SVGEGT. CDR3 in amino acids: CASSYNRGLDTEAFF. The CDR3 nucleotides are TGTGCCAGCAGTTACAATAGGGGTCTCGACACTGAAGCTTTCTTT.

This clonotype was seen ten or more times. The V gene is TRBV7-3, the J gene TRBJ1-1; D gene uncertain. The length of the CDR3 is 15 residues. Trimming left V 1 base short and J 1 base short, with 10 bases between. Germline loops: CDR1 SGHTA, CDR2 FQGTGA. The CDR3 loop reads CASSLRATENTEAFF. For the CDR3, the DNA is TGTGCCAGCAGCTTAAGGGCTACGGAGAACACTGAAGCTTTCTTT. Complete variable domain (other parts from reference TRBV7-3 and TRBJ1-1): GAGVSQTPSNKVTEKGKYVELRCDPISGHTALYWYRQSLGQGPEFLIYFQGTGAADDSGLPNDRFFAVRPEGSVSTLKIQRTERGDSAVYLCASSLRATENTEAFFGQGTRLTVV.

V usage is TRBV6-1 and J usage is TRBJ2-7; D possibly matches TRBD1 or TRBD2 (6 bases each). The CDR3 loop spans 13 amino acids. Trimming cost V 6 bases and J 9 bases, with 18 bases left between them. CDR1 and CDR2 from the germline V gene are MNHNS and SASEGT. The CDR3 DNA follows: TGTGCCAGCAGCGAACAGGGACTGGGCGGGCAGTACTTC. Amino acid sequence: CASSEQGLGGQYF.

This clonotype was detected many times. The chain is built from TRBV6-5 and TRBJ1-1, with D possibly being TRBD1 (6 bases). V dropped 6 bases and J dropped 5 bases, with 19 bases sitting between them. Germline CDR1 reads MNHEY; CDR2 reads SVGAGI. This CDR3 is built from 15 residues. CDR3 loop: CASSGQSGGRTEAFF. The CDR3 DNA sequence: TGTGCCAGCAGCGGACAGTCGGGGGGGAGGACTGAAGCTTTCTTT.

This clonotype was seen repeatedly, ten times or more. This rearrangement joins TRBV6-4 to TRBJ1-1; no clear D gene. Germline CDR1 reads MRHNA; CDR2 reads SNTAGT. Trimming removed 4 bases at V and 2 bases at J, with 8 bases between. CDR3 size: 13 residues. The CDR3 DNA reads TGTGCCAGCAGTGCAATGGGTAACACTGAAGCTTTCTTT. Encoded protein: CASSAMGNTEAFF.

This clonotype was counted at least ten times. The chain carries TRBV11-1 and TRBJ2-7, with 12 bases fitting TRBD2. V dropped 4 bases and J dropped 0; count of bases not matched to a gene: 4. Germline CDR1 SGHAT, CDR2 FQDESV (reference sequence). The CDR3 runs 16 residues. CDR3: CASSSTSGGYSYEQYF. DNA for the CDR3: TGTGCCAGCAGCTCAACTAGCGGGGGGTACTCCTACGAGCAGTACTTC.

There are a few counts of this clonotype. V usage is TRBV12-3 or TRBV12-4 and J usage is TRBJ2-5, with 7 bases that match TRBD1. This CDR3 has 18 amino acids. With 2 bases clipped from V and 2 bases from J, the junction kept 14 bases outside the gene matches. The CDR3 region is CASSLSGTAEPFQETQYF. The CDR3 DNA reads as TGTGCCAGCAGTTTAAGTGGGACAGCCGAGCCCTTTCAAGAGACCCAGTACTTC.

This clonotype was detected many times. The CDR3 coding sequence is TGTGCCAGCAGCTTAGAGTTTGCCGGGGAGCTGTTTTTT. It codes for CASSLEFAGELFF. V usage is TRBV7-2 and J usage is TRBJ2-2; D gene unclear. CDR3 length: 13 amino acids. V was cut by 1 base and J by 6 bases, with 6 bases left in between. CDR1 is SGHTA and CDR2 is FQGNSA in the germline V gene.

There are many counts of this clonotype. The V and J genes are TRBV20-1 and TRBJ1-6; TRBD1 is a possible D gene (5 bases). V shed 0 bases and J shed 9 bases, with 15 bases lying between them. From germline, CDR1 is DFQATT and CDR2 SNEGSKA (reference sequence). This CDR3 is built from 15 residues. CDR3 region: CSARDQGRVGSPLHF. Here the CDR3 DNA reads TGCAGTGCTAGAGATCAGGGCAGGGTCGGTTCACCCCTCCACTTT.

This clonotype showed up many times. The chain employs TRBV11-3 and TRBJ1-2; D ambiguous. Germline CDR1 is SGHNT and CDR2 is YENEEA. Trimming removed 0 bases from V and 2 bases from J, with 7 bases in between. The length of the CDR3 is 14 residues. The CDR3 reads CASSLDLGNYGYTF. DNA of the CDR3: TGTGCCAGCAGCTTAGATCTAGGGAACTATGGCTACACCTTC.

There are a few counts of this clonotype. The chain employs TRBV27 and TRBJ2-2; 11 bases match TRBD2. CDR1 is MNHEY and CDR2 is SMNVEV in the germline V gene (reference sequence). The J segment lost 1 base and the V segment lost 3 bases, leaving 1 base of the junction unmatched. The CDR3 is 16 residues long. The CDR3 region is CASSFGTSGNTGELFF. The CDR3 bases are TGTGCCAGCAGTTTTGGGACTAGCGGGAACACCGGGGAGCTGTTTTTT.